This T cell receptor (beta chain) derives from a study of T cell clones after liver transplantation. Study-wide context: Samples came from ITN030ST, which attempted immunosuppression withdrawal within 2 years of liver transplantation. The study, taken as a whole, reports: Low donor cell numbers restricted donor-reactive repertoire measurement in a couple of subjects.

Turning to this clone: Its antigen is unidentified.

CD3+CD4+ and CD3+CD8+ cells were FACS-sorted from thawed unstimulated PBMCs. V was pared by 4 bases and J by 4 bases, with 1 base of the junction left unmatched. Germline assignment: CDR1 SGHRS and CDR2 YFSETQ. This CDR3 contains 14 residues. Profiling relied on immunoSEQ multiplex PCR, and the TCRdb table lists in-frame clones only, not all of them. Seen here are about 12,000 clones, roughly 74% observed once, and the top ten hold 30% to 40%. This chain joins TRBV5-1 and TRBJ2-7; 14 bases align to TRBD2. This sample comprised CD8+ T cells from blood, obtained at the 22-month timepoint. The source is a human patient who received a liver transplant. The graft donor may have given rise to some T cells. The CDR3, as DNA: TGCGCCAGCAGCAGGACTAGCGGGAGGTACGAGCAGTACTTC. Amino acids: CASSRTSGRYEQYF. The variable domain in full, completed from reference TRBV5-1 and TRBJ2-7, reads KAGVTQTPRYLIKTRGQQVTLSCSPISGHRSVSWYQQTPGQGLQFLFEYFSETQRNKGNFPGRFSGRQFSNSRSEMNVSTLELGDSALYLCASSRTSGRYEQYFGPGTRLTVT.